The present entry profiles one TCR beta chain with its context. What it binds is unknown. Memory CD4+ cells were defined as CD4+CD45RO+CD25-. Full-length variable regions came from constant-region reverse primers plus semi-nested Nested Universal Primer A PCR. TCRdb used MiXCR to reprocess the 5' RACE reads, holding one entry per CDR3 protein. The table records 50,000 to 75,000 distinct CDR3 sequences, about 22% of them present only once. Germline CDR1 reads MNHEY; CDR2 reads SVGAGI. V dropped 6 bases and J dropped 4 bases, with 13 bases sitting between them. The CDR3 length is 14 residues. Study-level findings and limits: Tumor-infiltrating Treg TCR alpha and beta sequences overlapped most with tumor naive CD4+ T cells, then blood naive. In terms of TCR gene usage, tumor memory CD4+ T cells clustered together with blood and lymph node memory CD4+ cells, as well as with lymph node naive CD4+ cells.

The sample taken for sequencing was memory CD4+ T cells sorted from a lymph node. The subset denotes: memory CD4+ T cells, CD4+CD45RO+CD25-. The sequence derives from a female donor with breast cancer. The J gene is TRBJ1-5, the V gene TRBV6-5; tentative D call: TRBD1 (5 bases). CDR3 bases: TGTGCCAGCAGCCGATTCGACAGTAATCAGCCCCAGCATTTT. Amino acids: CASSRFDSNQPQHF.